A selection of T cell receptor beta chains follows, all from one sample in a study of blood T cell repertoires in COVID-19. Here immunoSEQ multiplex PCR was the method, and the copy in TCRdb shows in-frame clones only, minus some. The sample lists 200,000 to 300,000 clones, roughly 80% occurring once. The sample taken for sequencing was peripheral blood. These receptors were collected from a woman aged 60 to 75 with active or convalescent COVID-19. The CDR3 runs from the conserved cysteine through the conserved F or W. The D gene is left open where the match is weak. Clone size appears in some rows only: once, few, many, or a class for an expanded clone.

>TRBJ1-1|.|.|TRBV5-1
TGCGCCAGCAGCTTGGGTTCTGGGGGCCGCACTGAAGCTTTCTTT
CASSLGSGGRTEAFF
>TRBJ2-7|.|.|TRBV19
TGTGCCAGTAAAATAGCAGTGTCGGCGGTCGAGCAGTACTTC
CASKIAVSAVEQYF
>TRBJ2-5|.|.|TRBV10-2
TGCGCCAGCCATTCCGACAGCCAAGAGACCCAGTACTTC
CASHSDSQETQYF
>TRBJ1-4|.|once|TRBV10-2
TGCGCCAGCAAACTGGGAGACAGGTTACCTAATGAAAAACTGTTTTTT
CASKLGDRLPNEKLFF
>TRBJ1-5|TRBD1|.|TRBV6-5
TGTGCCAGCAGCCTCGACAGGGGTGGCCAGCCCCAGCATTTT
CASSLDRGGQPQHF
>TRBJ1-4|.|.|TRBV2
TGTGCCAGCAGTGATAGGGGGAATGAAAAACTGTTTTTT
CASSDRGNEKLFF
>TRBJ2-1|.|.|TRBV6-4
TGTGCCAGCAGTGAGGGGACAATGAGGCAGTTCTTC
CASSEGTMRQFF
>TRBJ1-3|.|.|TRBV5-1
TGCGCCAGCAGCCTTCCTGGAAACACCATATATTTT
CASSLPGNTIYF
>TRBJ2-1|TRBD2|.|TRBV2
TGTGCCAGCAGTGACCTAGCGGGGGGTGGGAATGAGCAGTTCTTC
CASSDLAGGGNEQFF
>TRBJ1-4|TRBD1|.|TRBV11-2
TGTGCCAGCAGCCACCTCAACAGGGGAACTAATGAAAAACTGTTTTTT
CASSHLNRGTNEKLFF
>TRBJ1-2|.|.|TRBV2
TGTGCCAGCAGAGCCGATAACTATGGCTACACCTTC
CASRADNYGYTF
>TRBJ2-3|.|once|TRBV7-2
TGTGCCAGCAGCCCCGGACTATCCCCCACAGATACGCAGTATTTT
CASSPGLSPTDTQYF
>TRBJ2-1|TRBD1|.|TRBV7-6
TGTGCCAGCAGCTTATCTCGGACAGGGGTGGCGTATGAGCAGTTCTTC
CASSLSRTGVAYEQFF
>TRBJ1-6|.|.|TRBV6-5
TGTGCCAGCAGTCCCGGTGCCGGTTCACCCCTCCACTTT
CASSPGAGSPLHF
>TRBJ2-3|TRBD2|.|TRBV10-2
TGCGCCAGCAGCCTTCTAGCGGGGGGCCCAGATACGCAGTATTTT
CASSLLAGGPDTQYF
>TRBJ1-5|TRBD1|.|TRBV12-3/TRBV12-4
TGTGCCAGTAAGACAGGGGAGGGTCAGCCCCAGCATTTT
CASKTGEGQPQHF
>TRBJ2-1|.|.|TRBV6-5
TGTGCCAGTACACTCAGATCTGGAGGCCCCAATGAGCAGTTCTTC
CASTLRSGGPNEQFF
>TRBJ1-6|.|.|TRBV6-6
TGTGCCAGCACCGATAATTCACCCCTCCACTTT
CASTDNSPLHF
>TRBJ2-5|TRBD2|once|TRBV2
TGTGCCAGCATGGGAGGGTCTACCGAAGAGACCCAGTACTTC
CASMGGSTEETQYF
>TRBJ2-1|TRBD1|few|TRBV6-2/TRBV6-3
TGTGCCAGCAGTTACCCGACAGGGGATAATTACAATGAGCAGTTCTTC
CASSYPTGDNYNEQFF
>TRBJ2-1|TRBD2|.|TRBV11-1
TGTGCCAGCGCCAAAACTAGCGGGAGGTTCAATGAGCAGTTCTTC
CASAKTSGRFNEQFF
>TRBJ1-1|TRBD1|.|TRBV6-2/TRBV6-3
TGTGCCAGCAGTTACCCCGACAGGGGGAGTGAAGCTTTCTTT
CASSYPDRGSEAFF
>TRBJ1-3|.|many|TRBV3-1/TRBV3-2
TGTGCCAGCAGCCAAGGGGGGGAGTACACCATATATTTT
CASSQGGEYTIYF
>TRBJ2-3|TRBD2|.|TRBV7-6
TGTGCCAGCAGCTCCCTGGGACTAGCGGGAGTACCCGATACGCAGTATTTT
CASSSLGLAGVPDTQYF
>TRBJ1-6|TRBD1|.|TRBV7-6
TGTGCCAGCAGCTCAGGACAGGCGAATTCACCCCTCCACTTT
CASSSGQANSPLHF
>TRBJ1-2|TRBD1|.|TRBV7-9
TGTGCCAGCAGAACCGGGACAGGGGCCGGTGGCTACACCTTC
CASRTGTGAGGYTF
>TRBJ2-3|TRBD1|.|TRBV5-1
TGCGCCAGCAGCTACGGACAGGGTACAGATACGCAGTATTTT
CASSYGQGTDTQYF
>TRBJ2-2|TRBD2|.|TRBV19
TGTGCCAGTAGTCTACTAGCGGGGGGCCACACCGGGGAGCTGTTTTTT
CASSLLAGGHTGELFF
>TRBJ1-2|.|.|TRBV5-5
TGTGCCAGCAGCTTGGCCCTTAACTATGGCTACACCTTC
CASSLALNYGYTF
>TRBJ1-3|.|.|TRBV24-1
TGTGCCACCAGTGTCGCAAGGGGCTCTGGAAACACCATATATTTT
CATSVARGSGNTIYF
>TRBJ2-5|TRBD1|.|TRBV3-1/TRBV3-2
TGTGCCAGCAGCCAAGATGCAGGGGGCTGGGAGACCCAGTACTTC
CASSQDAGGWETQYF
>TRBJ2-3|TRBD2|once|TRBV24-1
TGTGCCACCGGTAGCGGGAGGTTTAAGCCAGATACGCAGTATTTT
CATGSGRFKPDTQYF
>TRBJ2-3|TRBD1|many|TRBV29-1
TGCAGCGTTCTACAACAGGGGGTGTTCACAGATACGCAGTATTTT
CSVLQQGVFTDTQYF
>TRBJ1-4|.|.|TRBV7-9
TGTGCCAGCAGCTCAGTGGAGGAATTAAGGGAAAAACTGTTTTTT
CASSSVEELREKLFF
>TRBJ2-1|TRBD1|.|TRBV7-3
TGTGCCAGCAGCACCCGGACAGGGATAAATGAGCAGTTCTTC
CASSTRTGINEQFF
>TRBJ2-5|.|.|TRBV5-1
TGCGCCAGCAGCTTGCGGACTACTGAAGAGACCCAGTACTTC
CASSLRTTEETQYF
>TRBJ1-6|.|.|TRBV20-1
TGCAGTGCTAGTGCCCACAGAAGCCTCCAGCGGTCGACCCTCCACTTT
CSASAHRSLQRSTLHF
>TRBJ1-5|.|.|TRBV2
TGTGCCAGCAGTGAAGGCAGGGTAAGCAATCAGCCCCAGCATTTT
CASSEGRVSNQPQHF
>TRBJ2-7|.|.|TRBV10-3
TGTGCCAGCCTAAGGAACCGGGAGTCCTACGAGCAGTACTTC
CASLRNRESYEQYF
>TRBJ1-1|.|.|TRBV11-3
TGTGCCAGCAGCTTATTTGGCATGAACACTGAAGCTTTCTTT
CASSLFGMNTEAFF
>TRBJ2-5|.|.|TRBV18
TGTGCCAGCTCACTGATCGGACTAAAAGAGACCCAGTACTTC
CASSLIGLKETQYF
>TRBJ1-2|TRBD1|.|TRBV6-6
TGTGCCAGCAGTCGATCGACAGGGGGCCATGGCTACACCTTC
CASSRSTGGHGYTF
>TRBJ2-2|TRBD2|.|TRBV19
TGTGCCAGTAACGTCCTAGCGGGCTCTGGGGGGACCGGGGAGCTGTTTTTT
CASNVLAGSGGTGELFF
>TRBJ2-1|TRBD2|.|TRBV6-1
TGTGCCAGCAGTGAAACCGCAGCCACTAGCGGGATTGATGAGCAGTTCTTC
CASSETAATSGIDEQFF
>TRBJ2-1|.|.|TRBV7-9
TGTGCCAGCAGCCCCTCTCGCGGAAATGAGCAGTTCTTC
CASSPSRGNEQFF
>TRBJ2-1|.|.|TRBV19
TGTGCCAGTAGAGCCACTGTGGGGTTCGGAGGCCGATACAATGAGCAGTTCTTC
CASRATVGFGGRYNEQFF